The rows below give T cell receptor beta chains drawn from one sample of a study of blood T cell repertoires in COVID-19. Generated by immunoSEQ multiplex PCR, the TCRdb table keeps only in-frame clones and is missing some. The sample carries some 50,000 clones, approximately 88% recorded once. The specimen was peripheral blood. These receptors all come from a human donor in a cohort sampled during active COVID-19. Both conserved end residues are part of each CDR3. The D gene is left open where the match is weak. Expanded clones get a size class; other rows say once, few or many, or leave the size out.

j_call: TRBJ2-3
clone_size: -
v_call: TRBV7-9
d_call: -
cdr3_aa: CASSLTQADTQYF
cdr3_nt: TGTGCCAGCAGCTTAACCCAAGCTGATACGCAGTATTTT

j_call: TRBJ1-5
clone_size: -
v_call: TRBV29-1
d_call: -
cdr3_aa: CSAGQLNQPQHF
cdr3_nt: TGCAGCGCAGGACAGTTAAATCAGCCCCAGCATTTT

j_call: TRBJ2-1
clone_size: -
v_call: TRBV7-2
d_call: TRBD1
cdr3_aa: CASSRLPGQYNEQFF
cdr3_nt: TGTGCCAGCAGCCGTTTACCGGGACAGTACAATGAGCAGTTCTTC

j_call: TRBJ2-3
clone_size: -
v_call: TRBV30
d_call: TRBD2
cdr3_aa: CAWAGTSGRAWTDTQYF
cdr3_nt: TGTGCCTGGGCCGGGACTAGCGGGAGGGCCTGGACAGATACGCAGTATTTT

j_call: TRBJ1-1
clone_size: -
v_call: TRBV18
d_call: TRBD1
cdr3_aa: CASSPVRQGGNTEAFF
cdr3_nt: TGTGCCAGCTCACCAGTTCGACAGGGTGGGAACACTGAAGCTTTCTTT

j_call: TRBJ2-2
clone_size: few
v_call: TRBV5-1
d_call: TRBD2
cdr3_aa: CASSAPGTRHTGELFF
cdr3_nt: TGCGCCAGCAGCGCCCCCGGGACTAGACACACCGGGGAGCTGTTTTTT

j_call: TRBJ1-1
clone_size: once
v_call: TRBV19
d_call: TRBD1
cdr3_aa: CASSIYTGELTEAFF
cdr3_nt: TGTGCCAGTAGTATATACACAGGGGAACTCACTGAAGCTTTCTTT

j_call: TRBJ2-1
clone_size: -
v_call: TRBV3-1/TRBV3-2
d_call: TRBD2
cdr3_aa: CASSPPGGSSNEQFF
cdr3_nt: TGTGCCAGCAGCCCTCCGGGAGGGTCGAGTAATGAGCAGTTCTTC

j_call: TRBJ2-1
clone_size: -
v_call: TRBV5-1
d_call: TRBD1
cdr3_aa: CASSPDRALQTGNEQFF
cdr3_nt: TGCGCCAGCAGCCCCGACAGGGCTCTACAGACGGGCAATGAGCAGTTCTTC

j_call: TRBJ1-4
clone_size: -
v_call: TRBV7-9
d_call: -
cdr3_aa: CASSLQGVLNEKLFF
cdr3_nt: TGTGCCAGCAGCTTACAGGGCGTTCTTAATGAAAAACTGTTTTTT

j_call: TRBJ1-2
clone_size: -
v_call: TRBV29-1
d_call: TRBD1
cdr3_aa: CSVEDRGGYGYTF
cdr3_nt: TGCAGCGTTGAGGACAGGGGGGGGTATGGCTACACCTTC

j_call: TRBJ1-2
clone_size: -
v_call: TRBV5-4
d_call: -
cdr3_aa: CASSLGTDNYGYTF
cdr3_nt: TGTGCCAGCAGCTTGGGGACAGATAACTATGGCTACACCTTC

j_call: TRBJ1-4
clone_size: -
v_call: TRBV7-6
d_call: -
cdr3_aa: CASSTNTGMGEKLFF
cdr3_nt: TGTGCCAGCAGCACAAACACAGGGATGGGCGAAAAACTGTTTTTT

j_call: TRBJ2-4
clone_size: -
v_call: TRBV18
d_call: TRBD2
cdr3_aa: CASSPDRLAAKNIQYF
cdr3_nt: TGTGCCAGCTCACCAGACCGACTAGCAGCCAAAAACATTCAGTACTTC

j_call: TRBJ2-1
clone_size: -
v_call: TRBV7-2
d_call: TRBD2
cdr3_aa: CASSRSPAGYNEQFF
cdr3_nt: TGTGCCAGCAGCCGTAGCCCAGCGGGGTACAATGAGCAGTTCTTC

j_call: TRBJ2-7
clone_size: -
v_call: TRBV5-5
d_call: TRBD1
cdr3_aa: CASSQQGAYEQYF
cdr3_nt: TGTGCCAGCAGCCAACAGGGGGCGTACGAGCAGTACTTC

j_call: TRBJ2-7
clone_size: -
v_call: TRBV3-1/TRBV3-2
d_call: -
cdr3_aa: CASSQGVVGPYEQYF
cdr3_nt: TGTGCCAGCAGCCAGGGCGTAGTGGGCCCCTACGAGCAGTACTTC

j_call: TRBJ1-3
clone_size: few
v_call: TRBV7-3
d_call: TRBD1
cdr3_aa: CASSPTGGPGNTIYF
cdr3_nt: TGTGCCAGCAGTCCGACAGGGGGACCAGGAAACACCATATATTTT

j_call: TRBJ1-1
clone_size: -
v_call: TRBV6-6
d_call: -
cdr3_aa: CASSAGRENTEAFF
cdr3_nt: TGTGCCAGCAGCGCCGGGCGGGAGAACACTGAAGCTTTCTTT

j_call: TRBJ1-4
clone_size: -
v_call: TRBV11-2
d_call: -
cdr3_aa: CASSPGWEKLFF
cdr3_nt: TGTGCCAGCAGCCCAGGCTGGGAAAAACTGTTTTTT

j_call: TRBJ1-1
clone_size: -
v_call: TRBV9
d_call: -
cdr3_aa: CASSAPGNTEAFF
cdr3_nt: TGTGCCAGCAGCGCCCCCGGGAACACTGAAGCTTTCTTT

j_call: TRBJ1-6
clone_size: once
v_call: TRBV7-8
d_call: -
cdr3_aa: CASRLDSIYNSPLHF
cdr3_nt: TGTGCCAGCAGACTGGACAGTATCTATAATTCACCCCTCCACTTT

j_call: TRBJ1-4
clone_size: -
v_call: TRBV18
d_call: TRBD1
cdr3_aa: CASSSQGTGTEKLFF
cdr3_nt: TGTGCCAGCTCATCCCAGGGGACAGGGACTGAAAAACTGTTTTTT

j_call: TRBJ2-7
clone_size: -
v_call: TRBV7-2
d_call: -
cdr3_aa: CASSRGTTYEQYF
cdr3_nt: TGTGCCAGCAGCCGGGGGACCACCTACGAGCAGTACTTC

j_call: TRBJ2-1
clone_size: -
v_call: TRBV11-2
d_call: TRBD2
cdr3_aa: CASSSQAGASYNEQFF
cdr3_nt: TGTGCCAGCAGCTCCCAAGCGGGAGCCTCCTACAATGAGCAGTTCTTC

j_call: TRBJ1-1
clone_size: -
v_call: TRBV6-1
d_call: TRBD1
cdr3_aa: CASSEGWGTGDAFF
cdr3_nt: TGTGCCAGCAGTGAAGGTTGGGGGACAGGGGATGCTTTCTTT

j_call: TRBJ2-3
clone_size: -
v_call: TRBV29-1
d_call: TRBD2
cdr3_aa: CSVARTSGEDTQYF
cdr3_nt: TGCAGCGTTGCCAGGACTAGCGGGGAAGATACGCAGTATTTT

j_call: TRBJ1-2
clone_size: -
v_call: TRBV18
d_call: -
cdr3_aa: CASSPADGYGYTF
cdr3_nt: TGTGCCAGCTCACCAGCGGATGGCTATGGCTACACCTTC

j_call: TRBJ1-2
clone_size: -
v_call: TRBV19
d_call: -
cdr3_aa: CASSPGFDYGYTF
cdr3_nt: TGTGCCAGTAGTCCAGGGTTCGACTATGGCTACACCTTC

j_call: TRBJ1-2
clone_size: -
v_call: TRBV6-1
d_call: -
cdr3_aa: CASSEAIGGRYGYTF
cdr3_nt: TGTGCCAGCAGTGAAGCGATTGGGGGCCGCTATGGCTACACCTTC

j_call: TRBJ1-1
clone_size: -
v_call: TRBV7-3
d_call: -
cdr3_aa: CASSFGKNTEAFF
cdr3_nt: TGTGCCAGCAGCTTTGGCAAAAACACTGAAGCTTTCTTT

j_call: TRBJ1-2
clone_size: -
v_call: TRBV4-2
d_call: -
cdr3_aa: CASSQGDFNYGYTF
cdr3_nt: TGTGCCAGCAGCCAGGGAGACTTTAACTATGGCTACACCTTC

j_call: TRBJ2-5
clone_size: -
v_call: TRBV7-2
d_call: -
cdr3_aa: CASSLVRKETQYF
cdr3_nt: TGTGCCAGCAGCTTAGTGCGCAAAGAGACCCAGTACTTC

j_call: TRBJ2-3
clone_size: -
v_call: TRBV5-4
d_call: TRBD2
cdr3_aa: CASSLAGTQDTQYF
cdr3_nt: TGTGCCAGCAGCCTAGCGGGGACCCAGGATACGCAGTATTTT

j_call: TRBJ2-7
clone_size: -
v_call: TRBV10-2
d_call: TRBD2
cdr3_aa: CASSGGLAGVGYEQYF
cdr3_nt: TGCGCCAGCAGTGGGGGACTAGCGGGAGTTGGCTACGAGCAGTACTTC

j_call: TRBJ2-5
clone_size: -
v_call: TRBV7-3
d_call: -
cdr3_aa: CASSLTSTGSQETQYF
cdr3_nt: TGTGCCAGCAGCTTAACGTCAACAGGGAGCCAAGAGACCCAGTACTTC

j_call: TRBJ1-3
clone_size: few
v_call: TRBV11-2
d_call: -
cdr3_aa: CASSQGGEPSGNTIYF
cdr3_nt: TGTGCCAGCAGCCAAGGGGGGGAGCCCTCTGGAAACACCATATATTTT

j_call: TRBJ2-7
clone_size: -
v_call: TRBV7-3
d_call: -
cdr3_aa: CASSLNGGGTYEQYF
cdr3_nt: TGTGCCAGCAGCTTAAATGGCGGGGGCACCTACGAGCAGTACTTC

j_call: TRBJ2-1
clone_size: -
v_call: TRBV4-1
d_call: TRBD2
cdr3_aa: CASSRVGGDFNEQFF
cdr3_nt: TGCGCCAGCAGTCGAGTGGGGGGGGACTTCAATGAGCAGTTCTTC

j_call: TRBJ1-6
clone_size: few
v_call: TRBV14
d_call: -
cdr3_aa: CASRRTDNSPLHF
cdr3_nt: TGTGCCAGCAGACGGACAGATAATTCACCCCTCCACTTT

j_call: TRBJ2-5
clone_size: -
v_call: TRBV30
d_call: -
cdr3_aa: CAWSVQGGTQYF
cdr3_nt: TGTGCCTGGAGTGTACAGGGTGGGACCCAGTACTTC

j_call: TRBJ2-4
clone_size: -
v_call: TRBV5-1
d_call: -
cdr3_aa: CASSRNRESDIQYF
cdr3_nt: TGCGCCAGCAGCCGAAACAGGGAGTCGGACATTCAGTACTTC